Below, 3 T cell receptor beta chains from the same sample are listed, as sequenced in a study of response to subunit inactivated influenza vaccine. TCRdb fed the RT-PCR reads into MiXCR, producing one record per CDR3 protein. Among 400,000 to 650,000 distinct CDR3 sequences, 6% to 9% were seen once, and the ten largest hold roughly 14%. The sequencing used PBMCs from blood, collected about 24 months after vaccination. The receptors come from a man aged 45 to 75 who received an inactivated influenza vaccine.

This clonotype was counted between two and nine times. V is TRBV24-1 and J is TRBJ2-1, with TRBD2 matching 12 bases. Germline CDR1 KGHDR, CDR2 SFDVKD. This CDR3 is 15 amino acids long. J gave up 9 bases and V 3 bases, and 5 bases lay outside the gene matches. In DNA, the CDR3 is TGTGCCACCAGTGATCGACTAGCGGGAGTGGGTGAGCAGTTCTTC. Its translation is CATSDRLAGVGEQFF.

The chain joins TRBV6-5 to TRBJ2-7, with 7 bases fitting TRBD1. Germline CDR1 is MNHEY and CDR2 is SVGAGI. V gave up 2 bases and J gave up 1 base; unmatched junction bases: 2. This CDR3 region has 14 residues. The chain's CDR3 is CASSYVTGSYEQYF. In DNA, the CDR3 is TGTGCCAGCAGTTACGTGACAGGGTCCTACGAGCAGTACTTC.

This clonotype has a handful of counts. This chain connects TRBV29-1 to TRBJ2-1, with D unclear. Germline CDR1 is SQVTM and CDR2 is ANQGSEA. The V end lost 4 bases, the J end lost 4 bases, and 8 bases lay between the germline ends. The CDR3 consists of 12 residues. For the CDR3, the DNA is TGCAGCGTTGTTATAGGATACAATGAGCAGTTCTTC. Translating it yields CSVVIGYNEQFF.